The 26 T cell receptor beta chains below were found in one sample sequenced in a study of blood T cell repertoires in COVID-19 (dated by TCRdb to about 2020). Library preparation used the immunoSEQ multiplex PCR assay. The immuneACCESS repertoire file appears here via TCRdb, limited to in-frame rearrangements. These files lack a portion of the clones; in checked studies, under half of the deficit traces to unresolved V genes, and the cause of the others is not known. This sample is represented by roughly 170,000 clones; 85% to 90% of them were singletons. The ten largest clones add up to about 3% of the sample. The sequenced sample was peripheral blood. The receptors shown here come from a middle-aged man with active or convalescent COVID-19.

The J gene is TRBJ1-2, the V gene TRBV28; no firm D call. The CDR3 consists of 14 residues. V was pared by 6 bases and J by 0 bases, with 11 bases between. Germline V CDR1 and CDR2: MDHEN, SYDVKM. CDR3 nucleotide sequence: TGTGCCAGCAGCCGCCCATCAGCTAACTATGGCTACACCTTC. Protein: CASSRPSANYGYTF.

V usage is TRBV5-1 and J usage is TRBJ1-5; no definite D call. Trimming shortened V by 2 bases and J by 0 bases, and 9 bases separated the two germline ends. The CDR3 is 15 amino acids. Germline V gives CDR1 SGHRS, CDR2 YFSETQ. In DNA, the CDR3 is TGCGCCAGCAGCTTTGCCGGGAATAGCAATCAGCCCCAGCATTTT. Translation: CASSFAGNSNQPQHF.

The chain joins TRBV5-5 to TRBJ1-3; no definite D call. The V gene lost 3 bases and the J gene lost 0 bases, with 7 bases spanning the gap. Germline V gives CDR1 SGHKS, CDR2 YYEKEE (reference sequence). The CDR3 length is 14 residues. The CDR3 loop is CASSSYSSGNTIYF. The CDR3 nucleotides read TGTGCCAGCAGCTCTTACAGCTCTGGAAACACCATATATTTT. Full variable domain (outside the CDR3, taken from reference TRBV5-5 and TRBJ1-3): DAGVTQSPTHLIKTRGQQVTLRCSPISGHKSVSWYQQVLGQGPQFIFQYYEKEERGRGNFPDRFSARQFPNYSSELNVNALLLGDSALYLCASSSYSSGNTIYFGEGSWLTVV.

V gene TRBV6-6 combines with J gene TRBJ2-3; 7 nucleotides line up with TRBD2. Germline lookup yields CDR1 MNHNY and CDR2 SVGAGI (reference sequence). J gave up 0 bases and V 5 bases, and 11 bases lay outside the gene matches. The CDR3 sequence is 17 residues long. The CDR3 sequence is CASSPAGSGVSTDTQYF. In nucleotides, the CDR3 is TGTGCCAGCAGTCCCGCCGGCAGCGGGGTAAGCACAGATACGCAGTATTTT.

The chain joins TRBV7-2 to TRBJ1-6; TRBD1 matches at 9 bases. Germline V gives CDR1 SGHTA, CDR2 FQGNSA. The V and J ends lost 5 bases and 9 bases, in that order; junction bases with no gene match: 8. The CDR3 consists of 15 residues. The chain's CDR3 is CASSPGTGSRSPLHF. The CDR3 nucleotides read TGTGCCAGCAGCCCCGGGACAGGGTCCCGTTCACCCCTCCACTTT.

The rearrangement uses TRBV2 and TRBJ2-1; 8 bases agree with TRBD2. This CDR3 contains 13 residues. The V segment lost 9 bases and the J segment 5 bases; nucleotides outside the gene matches: 6. Germline V gives CDR1 SNHLY, CDR2 FYNNEI. The CDR3: CASTSGVDNEQFF. The CDR3, as DNA: TGTGCCAGTACTAGCGGTGTGGACAATGAGCAGTTCTTC.

For the CDR3, the DNA is TGTGCCAGCAGCTTATCGGGAATATCTGGAAACACCATATATTTT. Translated, it gives CASSLSGISGNTIYF. The chain is built from TRBV11-3 and TRBJ1-3; D is uncertain. CDR1 and CDR2 from the germline V gene are SGHNT and YENEEA. The CDR3 totals 15 residues. V was clipped by 2 bases and J by 1 base, with 9 bases between them.

The V and J genes are TRBV5-1 and TRBJ2-5, with TRBD2 matching over 9 bases. The J segment lost 2 bases and the V segment lost 0 bases, leaving 8 bases of the junction unmatched. The CDR3 loop spans 17 amino acids. Germline V lookup: CDR1 SGHRS, CDR2 YFSETQ. CDR3 sequence: CASSLVRGSGGQETQYF. CDR3 bases: TGCGCCAGCAGCTTGGTACGAGGTAGCGGGGGACAAGAGACCCAGTACTTC.

The chain recombines TRBV4-2 with TRBJ1-2; 7 bases are shared with TRBD1. Looked up from germline, CDR1 is LGHNA and CDR2 is YNFKEQ. V shed 2 bases, J shed 6 bases, and the junction held 12 bases outside the gene matches. This CDR3 has 16 amino acids. CDR3 DNA sequence: TGTGCCAGCAGCCAACCCCTTGACAGGGAAGGAAATGGCTACACCTTC. This sequence encodes CASSQPLDREGNGYTF.

The chain is built from TRBV11-2 and TRBJ2-2; the match to TRBD2 covers 10 bases. The germline V gene has CDR1 SGHAT and CDR2 FQNNGV. The CDR3 has 17 residues. Trimming took 7 bases from V and 4 from J; bases not matched to a gene: 12. CDR3 in amino acids: CASTKLQRGGPTGELFF. CDR3 bases: TGTGCCAGCACCAAACTACAGCGGGGGGGCCCCACCGGGGAGCTGTTTTTT.

The chain joins TRBV28 to TRBJ1-2, with 7 bases lining up with TRBD1. The CDR3 spans 12 residues. The V and J ends lost 6 bases and 8 bases, in that order; junction bases with no gene match: 6. From germline, CDR1 is MDHEN and CDR2 SYDVKM. The CDR3 region is CASSSPGGGYTF. In DNA form, the CDR3 reads TGTGCCAGCAGCTCTCCAGGGGGAGGCTACACCTTC.

This rearrangement joins TRBV6-2 or TRBV6-3 to TRBJ2-5, with 8 bases matching TRBD1. Germline-derived CDR1 and CDR2 are MNHEY and SVGEGT. CDR3 length: 16 residues. Trimming at V came to 6 bases and at J to 2 bases, leaving 11 bases not matched to a gene. CDR3 sequence: CASSARGRYPQETQYF. Written as DNA, the CDR3 is TGTGCCAGCAGCGCCAGGGGGCGATACCCTCAAGAGACCCAGTACTTC.

The rearrangement uses TRBV21-1 and TRBJ1-1. TRBV21-1 is a pseudogene locus. CDR3 size: 22 residues. The CDR3 protein is CASSKRMTDRRRDEAMNTEAFF. CDR3 coding DNA: TGTGCCAGCAGCAAAAGGATGACGGATAGAAGGAGAGATGAAGCTATGAACACTGAAGCTTTCTTT.

The V call is TRBV7-3, the J call TRBJ2-1, with TRBD1 identical over 7 bases. The CDR3 is 13 amino acids. The J segment lost 7 bases and the V segment lost 4 bases, leaving 4 bases of the junction unmatched. The germline V gene has CDR1 SGHTA and CDR2 FQGTGA. CDR3 sequence (DNA): TGTGCCAGCAGCTCTCAACAGGGGAATGAGCAGTTCTTC. This translates into CASSSQQGNEQFF. Full variable domain (remainder filled in from reference TRBV7-3 and TRBJ2-1): GAGVSQTPSNKVTEKGKYVELRCDPISGHTALYWYRQSLGQGPEFLIYFQGTGAADDSGLPNDRFFAVRPEGSVSTLKIQRTERGDSAVYLCASSSQQGNEQFFGPGTRLTVL.

V and J are TRBV28 and TRBJ2-1, with 9 bases matching TRBD2. With 3 bases clipped from V and 6 bases from J, the junction kept 6 bases outside the gene matches. The CDR3 has 15 amino acids. CDR1 and CDR2 (germline): MDHEN, SYDVKM. CDR3: CASSLAGGVGNEQFF. The CDR3 nucleotides are TGTGCCAGCAGTTTGGCGGGGGGGGTTGGCAATGAGCAGTTCTTC.

The V gene is TRBV4-3, the J gene TRBJ1-4; TRBD1 matches 10 bases. With 0 bases clipped from V and 6 bases from J, the junction kept 7 bases outside the gene matches. The germline gives CDR1 LGHNA, CDR2 YSLEER. This CDR3 comprises 17 residues. The CDR3 is CASSQDPAGTGDEKLFF. CDR3 DNA sequence: TGCGCCAGCAGCCAAGACCCGGCGGGGACAGGGGATGAAAAACTGTTTTTT.

This CDR3 reads CASSLGGSSYNSPLHF. CDR3 nucleotide sequence: TGTGCCAGCAGCTTGGGAGGAAGCTCCTATAATTCACCCCTCCACTTT. The chain joins TRBV5-4 to TRBJ1-6, with D uncertain. V lost 0 bases, J lost 0 bases, and 7 bases lay in between. CDR3 length: 16 amino acids. Germline lookup yields CDR1 SGHNT and CDR2 YYREEE (reference sequence).

This clone occurred a few times. One end of the junction does not line up with germline, which may come from a read error. The chain uses TRBV2 and TRBJ2-1, with D perhaps TRBD1 (5 bases). CDR1 is SNHLY and CDR2 is FYNNEI in the germline V gene. CDR3 length equals 11 residues. The CDR3 DNA sequence: TGTGCCAGCAGTGATCGCCAGGGTGGGATCTTC. Translating gives CASSDRQGGIF.

The DNA of the CDR3 is TGTGCCACCAGTGGTCTGACAGGGGGGGCAGAGACCCAGTACTTC. It translates to CATSGLTGGAETQYF. V and J are TRBV24-1 and TRBJ2-5; TRBD1 matches at 9 bases. The CDR3 extends over 15 amino acids. V shed 5 bases, J shed 4 bases, and the junction held 7 bases outside the gene matches. Per germline, CDR1 KGHDR and CDR2 SFDVKD.

This clone is a singleton in its sample. CDR3 protein: CSTTGLSGNTIYF. In DNA, the CDR3 is TGCAGCACGACAGGTCTATCTGGAAACACCATATATTTT. The chain recombines TRBV29-1 with TRBJ1-3, with D possibly TRBD1 on 6 matching bases. The V and J ends lost 8 bases and 1 base respectively, with 12 bases between them. The CDR3 extends over 13 amino acids. Germline V gene lookup returns CDR1 SQVTM and CDR2 ANQGSEA.

The J gene is TRBJ1-3, the V gene TRBV5-1, with D possibly matching TRBD1 (5 bases). The CDR3 is 16 residues long. The germline V gene has CDR1 SGHRS and CDR2 YFSETQ. The V end lost 0 bases, the J end lost 0 bases, and 10 bases lay between the germline ends. This CDR3 reads CASSLVQASSGNTIYF. The CDR3 DNA follows: TGCGCCAGCAGCTTGGTACAGGCCAGCTCTGGAAACACCATATATTTT.

The chain combines TRBV11-3 with TRBJ1-6; no definite D call. Trimming took off 1 base at V and 4 bases at J, with 11 bases between the two ends. Germline CDR1 reads SGHNT; CDR2 reads YENEEA. The CDR3 is 16 amino acids. The CDR3 DNA sequence: TGTGCCAGCAGCTTAGGATTCAGAAAATATAATTCACCCCTCCACTTT. Its translation: CASSLGFRKYNSPLHF.

The genes are TRBV2 and TRBJ2-3; 9 nucleotides agree with TRBD2. The germline CDR1 and CDR2 sequences are SNHLY and FYNNEI. CDR3 length: 17 amino acids. With V trimmed by 3 bases and J by 4 bases, 11 bases remained unmatched. The CDR3 here is CASSDKRASGASDTQYF. The CDR3 DNA follows: TGTGCCAGCAGTGATAAGCGCGCTAGCGGGGCCTCAGATACGCAGTATTTT.

The CDR3 spells CASGLRWGGEAFF. The CDR3 DNA follows: TGTGCTAGTGGTTTGCGGTGGGGCGGTGAAGCTTTCTTT. V is TRBV12-5 and J is TRBJ1-1, with TRBD1 as a possible D gene (5 bases). This CDR3 has 13 amino acids. V lost 2 bases and J lost 7, with 11 bases in between. The V gene's germline CDR1 is LGHNT and CDR2 FRNRAP.

The chain recombines TRBV4-1 with TRBJ1-6; D is possibly TRBD1 (6 bases). Germline V gene data show CDR1 as MGHRA and CDR2 as YSYEKL. The CDR3 loop spans 15 amino acids. Trimming removed 3 bases at V and 8 bases at J, with 14 bases between. The CDR3 reads CASSHRTVDHSPLHF. The CDR3 bases are TGCGCCAGCAGCCACCGGACAGTAGATCATTCACCCCTCCACTTT.

The V call is TRBV30, the J call TRBJ1-1; D is possibly TRBD1 (5 bases). The germline gives CDR1 GTSNPN, CDR2 SVGIG (reference sequence). The CDR3 is 19 amino acids. Trimming pared 1 base from V and 5 bases from J, leaving 29 bases between. Here the CDR3 DNA reads TGTGCCTGGAGTGGGTGGGGGGACGACCGAGGGCGGAGTAGAACTGAAGCTTTCTTT. Amino acids: CAWSGWGDDRGRSRTEAFF.